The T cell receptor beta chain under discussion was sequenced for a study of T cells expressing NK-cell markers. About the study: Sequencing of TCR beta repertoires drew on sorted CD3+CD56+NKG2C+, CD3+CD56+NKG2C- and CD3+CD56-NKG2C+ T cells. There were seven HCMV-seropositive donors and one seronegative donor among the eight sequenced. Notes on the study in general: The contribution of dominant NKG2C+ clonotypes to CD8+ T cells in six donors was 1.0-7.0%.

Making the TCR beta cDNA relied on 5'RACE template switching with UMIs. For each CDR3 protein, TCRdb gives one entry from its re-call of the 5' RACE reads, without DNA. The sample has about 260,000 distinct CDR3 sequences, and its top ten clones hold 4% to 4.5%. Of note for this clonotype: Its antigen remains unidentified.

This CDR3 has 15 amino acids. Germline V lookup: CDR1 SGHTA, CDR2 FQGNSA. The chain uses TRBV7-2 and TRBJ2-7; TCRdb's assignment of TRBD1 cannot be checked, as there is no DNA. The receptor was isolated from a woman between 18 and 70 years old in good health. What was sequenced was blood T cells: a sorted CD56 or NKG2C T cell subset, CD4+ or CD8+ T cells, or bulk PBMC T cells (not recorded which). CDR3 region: CASSFSQGAPYEQYF.